Listed here are 2 T cell receptor beta chains from one sample, sequenced in a study of cytomegalovirus exposure and HLA in healthy donors. The primer mix had 60 Vbeta and 13 Jbeta primers. Sequenced by immunoSEQ multiplex PCR; TCRdb stores in-frame clones only, minus some. The sample comprises 150,000 to 250,000 clones, more than 65% of which are singletons, and 1.5% rests with the top ten. Sequenced: PBMCs. These receptors were obtained from a girl aged 10 to 17 in good health and CMV-seropositive.

The chain carries TRBV7-2 and TRBJ1-5; D is undetermined. With 1 base removed from V and 7 bases from J, the gap between germline ends came to 8 bases. The germline V gene encodes CDR1 SGHTA and CDR2 FQGNSA. The CDR3 is 13 residues long. CDR3 residues: CASSLGVTQPQHF. The CDR3 DNA reads TGTGCCAGCAGCTTAGGGGTGACACAGCCCCAGCATTTT.

This chain joins TRBV9 and TRBJ2-1, with 9 nucleotides matching TRBD2. V shed 4 bases, J shed 3 bases, and the junction held 8 bases outside the gene matches. The germline CDR1 and CDR2 sequences are SGDLS and YYNGEE. The CDR3 spans 16 residues. The CDR3 nucleotides are TGTGCCAGCAGCATATCTAGCGGGGACTTCTACAATGAGCAGTTCTTC. As protein: CASSISSGDFYNEQFF.